This TCR beta chain was identified in a study of T cell repertoires in cytomegalovirus infection. Overall study: Based on public TCR beta signatures, there were indications of CMV infection and of a matching HLA type.

Findings of the study overall: HLA-C-restricted TCR beta clonotypes specific for CMV led the ex vivo response. There were carriers of CMV plus the relevant HLA, and cumulative public TCR beta family frequency identified them.

MiXCR, run by TCRdb on the reads, gives a single entry per CDR3 protein. The table has approximately 73,000 distinct CDR3 sequences, about 40% seen once; the top ten hold approximately 93%. On this clonotype itself: No antigen is known for it.

Germline values: CDR1 SGHAT, CDR2 FQDESV (reference sequence). The V gene end was trimmed by 4 bases and the J gene end by 2 bases; junction bases not matched to a gene: 7. The CDR3 is made up of 16 amino acids. The chain carries TRBV11-1 and TRBJ2-1, with 8 bases identical to TRBD1. The specimen was CD8+ T cells from cultured PBMCs, collected from culture after CMV antigen stimulation. The TCR sequence derives from a human donor in good health (CMV status not recorded). Some clones in this sample may be carry-over from other donors' samples. CDR3: CASSSPDRVPYNEQFF. CDR3 DNA sequence: TGTGCCAGCAGCTCCCCGGACAGGGTGCCCTACAATGAGCAGTTCTTC.